Listed below are T cell receptor beta chains from one sample, sequenced in a study of breast tumors, draining lymph nodes, adjacent tissues. TCRdb re-called the multiplex PCR reads through MiXCR, storing one row per CDR3 protein. The sample records 100,000 to 150,000 distinct CDR3 sequences, about 20% being singletons. Sequences were obtained from axillary lymph node tissue. These receptors were obtained from a female donor with breast cancer. Some clones in this sample may be carry-over from other donors' samples. The CDR3 runs from the conserved cysteine through the conserved F or W. Fields, in order: V gene, CDR3 protein.

TRBV2,CASSGTSGRNEQFF
TRBV28,CASRPGRIAYEQYF
TRBV19,CASSMRGQGMALHF
TRBV19,CASSIAGDSTYEQYF
TRBV14,CASSQERGLAGATGELFF
TRBV11-2,CASSLAFYQGVRTGNTIYF
TRBV14,CASSQAGDQPQHF
TRBV19,CASSDGGASYNEQFF
TRBV5-1,CASSLDPLGTDTQYF
TRBV7-8,CASSPRGSGVAAPF
TRBV5-6,CASSSLWEQFF
TRBV20-1,CSARAGYEQYF
TRBV19,CASSPSGILQFF
TRBV7-2,CASSLGGAGERETQYF
TRBV11-3,CASSSAGTGGGTQYF
TRBV10-3,CAISEVAGSHEQYF
TRBV5-6,CASSRTSGRGWEFF
TRBV20-1,CSAGRDIAYEQYF
TRBV30,CASEGTGELFF
TRBV3-1,CASSTRHEEGKLFF
TRBV2,CASSGRGNYEQYF
TRBV15,CATSSRDRGLRTEAFF
TRBV19,CASSIPGTGTDEQYF
TRBV3-1,CASSHGGETQYF
TRBV20-1,CSARDPRTSGRRVF
TRBV20-1,CSASLVGGYGYTF
TRBV19,CASTEGRTAINQPQHF
TRBV18,CASSPPLFNEKLFF
TRBV10-3,CAISDASGMAAGELFF
TRBV6-5,CASSYDGGYQRDTQYF
TRBV10-2,CAGSLTGKGDTRYF
TRBV7-2,CASSFTPYNEQFF
TRBV19,CASNGQGVSPLHF
TRBV6-5,CASSTSFTEQFF